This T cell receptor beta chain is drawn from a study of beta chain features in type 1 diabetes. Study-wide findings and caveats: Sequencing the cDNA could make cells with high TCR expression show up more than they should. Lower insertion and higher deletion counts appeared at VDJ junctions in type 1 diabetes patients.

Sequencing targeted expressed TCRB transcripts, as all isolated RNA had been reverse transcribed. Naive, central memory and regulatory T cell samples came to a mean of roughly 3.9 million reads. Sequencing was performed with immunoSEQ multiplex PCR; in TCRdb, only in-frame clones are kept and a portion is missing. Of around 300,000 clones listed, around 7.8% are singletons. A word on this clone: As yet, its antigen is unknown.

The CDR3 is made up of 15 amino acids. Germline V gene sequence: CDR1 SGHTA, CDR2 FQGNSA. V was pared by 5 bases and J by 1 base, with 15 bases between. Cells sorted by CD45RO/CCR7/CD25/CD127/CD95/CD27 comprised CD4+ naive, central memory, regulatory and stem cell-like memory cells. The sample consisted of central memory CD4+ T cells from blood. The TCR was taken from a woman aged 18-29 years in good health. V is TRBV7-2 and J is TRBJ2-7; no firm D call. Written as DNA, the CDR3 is TGTGCCAGCAGCCCCTCTGCGCGGAATTCCTACGAGCAGTACTTC. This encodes CASSPSARNSYEQYF.